The 30 T cell receptor beta chains below were found in one sample sequenced in a study of T cell responses to AZD1222 COVID-19 vaccine. TCRdb's copy holds only in-frame clones and misses some; the assay was immunoSEQ multiplex PCR. The sample lists some 170,000 clones, approximately 94% occurring once. The sequencing used peripheral blood, collected on day 0 of AZD1222 vaccination. The receptor source for this set is an adult in good health.

This clone was observed a single time. V is TRBV5-1 and J is TRBJ1-1; no reliable D call. With 0 bases removed from V and 4 bases from J, the gap between germline ends came to 16 bases. From germline, CDR1 is SGHRS and CDR2 YFSETQ. The CDR3 contains 16 residues. CDR3 loop: CASSLDPAGLSTEAFF. CDR3 nucleotides: TGCGCCAGCAGCTTGGACCCCGCAGGACTGAGCACTGAAGCTTTCTTT. Full variable domain (rest looked up from reference TRBV5-1 and TRBJ1-1): KAGVTQTPRYLIKTRGQQVTLSCSPISGHRSVSWYQQTPGQGLQFLFEYFSETQRNKGNFPGRFSGRQFSNSRSEMNVSTLELGDSALYLCASSLDPAGLSTEAFFGQGTRLTVV.

The chain joins TRBV5-6 to TRBJ2-7, with 9 bases matching TRBD2. The CDR3 is 14 amino acids. Germline CDR1 and CDR2: SGHDT and YYEEEE. The J segment lost 2 bases and the V segment lost 4 bases, leaving 4 bases of the junction unmatched. The CDR3, as DNA: TGTGCCAGCAGCGTGGGACTAGCACCCTACGAGCAGTACTTC. This codes for CASSVGLAPYEQYF.

The genes are TRBV7-2 and TRBJ1-4; 10 bases line up with TRBD1. Germline CDR1 SGHTA, CDR2 FQGNSA. The CDR3 has 16 residues. The V gene end was trimmed by 3 bases and the J gene end by 5 bases; junction bases not matched to a gene: 6. CDR3 nucleotides: TGTGCCAGCAGCTTTGGGGGGGACAGGGGAAATGAAAAACTGTTTTTT. Translated: CASSFGGDRGNEKLFF.

V gene TRBV3-1 (or the pseudogene TRBV3-2) combines with J gene TRBJ2-3; unclear D gene. Germline V gene data show CDR1 as LGHDT and CDR2 as YNNKEL (reference sequence). There are 14 residues in the CDR3. The V and J ends lost 0 bases and 3 bases respectively, with 7 bases between them. This chain's CDR3 is CASSQDAGTDTQYF. For the CDR3, the DNA is TGTGCCAGCAGCCAAGACGCCGGGACAGATACGCAGTATTTT.

The CDR3 coding sequence is TGTGCCAGCAGTGAGGCGGGGTGGGCCGGGGAGCTGTTTTTT. Its translation is CASSEAGWAGELFF. The chain joins TRBV2 to TRBJ2-2, with D perhaps matching TRBD2 (6 bases). CDR1 is SNHLY, CDR2 FYNNEI, per germline. V was trimmed by 3 bases and J by 6 bases, leaving 11 bases between them. The CDR3 is 14 amino acids.

The genes are TRBV6-6 and TRBJ2-7; possibly TRBD2 for D (5 bases). V was clipped by 6 bases and J by 6 bases, with 24 bases between them. This CDR3 has 16 residues. Germline CDR1 is MNHNY and CDR2 is SVGAGI (reference sequence). The CDR3 loop is CASSRRRRPGHCEQYF. CDR3 sequence (DNA): TGTGCCAGCAGCCGAAGGAGGCGCCCCGGTCACTGCGAGCAGTACTTC.

This clone was counted a single time. The chain is built from TRBV28 and TRBJ2-5; D gene ambiguous. Looked up from germline, CDR1 is MDHEN and CDR2 is SYDVKM. Trimming removed 6 bases at V and 3 bases at J, with 11 bases between. There are 13 residues in the CDR3. CDR3 nucleotides: TGTGCCAGCAGGACCGACGGAGAAGAGACCCAGTACTTC. This sequence encodes CASRTDGEETQYF.

The V and J genes are TRBV24-1 and TRBJ2-3, with D hard to call. Deletions cut 6 bases from V and 2 bases from J, with 8 bases between. The CDR3 loop spans 13 amino acids. Germline loops: CDR1 KGHDR, CDR2 SFDVKD. The CDR3 nucleotides read TGTGCCACCAGTAATCCTCCCACAGATACGCAGTATTTT. Translation: CATSNPPTDTQYF.

The chain combines TRBV19 with TRBJ1-2; D possibly corresponds to TRBD1 (6 bases). Trimming took 7 bases from V and 3 from J, leaving 12 bases between them. Germline CDR1 LNHDA, CDR2 SQIVND (reference sequence). This CDR3 is built from 13 residues. CDR3 coding DNA: TGTGCCAGTACGGACTCAGGGGACTATGGCTACACCTTC. Encoded protein: CASTDSGDYGYTF.

This chain connects TRBV19 to TRBJ1-2; a possible D gene is TRBD1 (6 bases). Germline lookup yields CDR1 LNHDA and CDR2 SQIVND (reference sequence). Trimming pared 7 bases from V and 5 bases from J, leaving 14 bases between. This CDR3 is 13 amino acids long. CDR3 sequence: CASTRDQGYGYTF. DNA of the CDR3: TGTGCCAGTACTAGGGACCAGGGGTATGGCTACACCTTC.

This clone was observed once. This chain joins TRBV2 and TRBJ1-4, with D perhaps TRBD1 (5 bases). The V end lost 1 base, the J end lost 6 bases, and 24 bases lay between the germline ends. The germline V gene has CDR1 SNHLY and CDR2 FYNNEI. The CDR3 runs 19 residues. The CDR3 is CASSEGGGQGGRYYEKLFF. In DNA form, the CDR3 reads TGTGCCAGCAGTGAAGGAGGCGGGCAGGGAGGGCGATACTATGAAAAACTGTTTTTT.

With respect to this clone: This specimen includes other DNA sequences encoding the same CDR3. The rearrangement joins TRBV6-5 to TRBJ1-1; D possibly corresponds to TRBD1 (5 bases). The germline gives CDR1 MNHEY, CDR2 SVGAGI. The germline V and J ends were trimmed by 6 bases and 4 bases, with 9 bases remaining between them. This CDR3 is built from 12 residues. The chain's CDR3 is CASRRGRTEAFF. CDR3 DNA sequence: TGTGCCAGCAGGAGGGGTCGCACTGAAGCTTTCTTT.

J is TRBJ2-2 and V is TRBV14; 7 nucleotides line up with TRBD2. Germline V gives CDR1 SGHDN, CDR2 FVKESK. CDR3 size: 17 residues. The junction had 13 bases not matched to a gene; V was cut back by 5 bases and J by 4 bases. The CDR3 region is CASSFLSWRESTGELFF. The CDR3, as DNA: TGTGCCAGCAGCTTCCTGTCTTGGCGGGAGTCCACCGGGGAGCTGTTTTTT. Combining the CDR3 with reference TRBV14 and TRBJ2-2 gives the whole variable domain EAGVTQFPSHSVIEKGQTVTLRCDPISGHDNLYWYRRVMGKEIKFLLHFVKESKQDESGMPNNRFLAERTGGTYSTLKVQPAELEDSGVYFCASSFLSWRESTGELFFGEGSRLTVL.

The chain joins TRBV3-1 (or the pseudogene TRBV3-2) to TRBJ2-2; D unresolved. CDR3 length: 14 amino acids. Trimming pared 2 bases from V and 1 base from J, leaving 5 bases between. Germline V gene sequence: CDR1 LGHDT, CDR2 YNNKEL (reference sequence). The CDR3 nucleotides are TGTGCCAGCAGCCAACGGTTGAACACCGGGGAGCTGTTTTTT. This translates into CASSQRLNTGELFF.

The chain is built from TRBV7-2 and TRBJ1-4; TRBD1 matches 8 bases. Trimming cost V 3 bases and J 7 bases; bases outside gene matches: 7. This CDR3 is built from 15 residues. Germline CDR1 reads SGHTA; CDR2 reads FQGNSA. In DNA, the CDR3 is TGTGCCAGCAGCTTTTCCCCCGGGACAGGTGAAAAACTGTTTTTT. Its protein is CASSFSPGTGEKLFF.

The rearrangement links TRBV2 to TRBJ1-1, with D maybe TRBD1 (5 bases). Germline CDR1 reads SNHLY; CDR2 reads FYNNEI. This CDR3 has 14 amino acids. The ends were cut back, 5 bases at V and 0 bases at J, with 10 bases in the middle. CDR3 sequence (DNA): TGTGCCAGCAGTTCCGGGACGGTGAACACTGAAGCTTTCTTT. It encodes CASSSGTVNTEAFF.

The V gene is TRBV6-5, the J gene TRBJ2-2; 10 bases match TRBD1. Germline loops: CDR1 MNHEY, CDR2 SVGAGI. The CDR3 totals 16 residues. Trimming cost V 0 bases and J 6 bases; bases outside gene matches: 4. CDR3 nucleotide sequence: TGTGCCAGCAGTTACTCTAGACAGGGGGCCTCCGGGGAGCTGTTTTTT. It translates to CASSYSRQGASGELFF.

The chain employs TRBV4-2 and TRBJ2-7; 10 bases fit TRBD1. Germline V CDR1 and CDR2: LGHNA, YNFKEQ. V was clipped by 2 bases and J by 9 bases; unmatched bases: 10. The CDR3 is made up of 15 amino acids. The CDR3 loop is CASSQSGTGDYRQYF. CDR3 nucleotides: TGTGCCAGCAGCCAATCCGGGACAGGGGATTATCGGCAGTACTTC.

Only one count was recorded for this clone. This chain uses TRBV27 with TRBJ1-2; D is ambiguous. The CDR3 covers 14 residues. V lost 2 bases to trimming and J lost 4 bases, with 11 bases between them. CDR1 MNHEY and CDR2 SMNVEV come from the germline V gene (reference sequence). The CDR3: CASSLQSDSYGYTF. The CDR3 bases are TGTGCCAGCAGTTTACAGAGTGACTCCTATGGCTACACCTTC.

This chain connects TRBV19 to TRBJ2-2; the D is unclear. V lost 3 bases and J 1 base, leaving 3 bases between the germline ends. The CDR3 consists of 13 residues. Germline lookup yields CDR1 LNHDA and CDR2 SQIVND (reference sequence). The CDR3 reads CASSMGNTGELFF. CDR3 nucleotides: TGTGCCAGTAGTATGGGGAACACCGGGGAGCTGTTTTTT.

This sequence joins TRBV27 and TRBJ2-1, with a tentative D call TRBD2 (6 bases). CDR1 is MNHEY, CDR2 SMNVEV, per germline (reference sequence). The V end was cut by 5 bases, the J end by 4 bases, with 18 bases between. The CDR3 has 16 amino acids. CDR3: CASSTAVGSGYNEQFF. The DNA for the CDR3 is TGTGCCAGCAGTACGGCCGTAGGGAGCGGGTACAATGAGCAGTTCTTC.

CDR3 amino acids: CASSPLQGTPSNEQFF. The CDR3, as DNA: TGTGCCAGCAGCCCACTACAGGGGACCCCCAGCAATGAGCAGTTCTTC. J is TRBJ2-1 and V is TRBV5-5; the match to TRBD1 covers 7 bases. V shed 4 bases, J shed 6 bases, and the junction held 13 bases outside the gene matches. This CDR3 contains 16 residues. Germline V gene lookup returns CDR1 SGHKS and CDR2 YYEKEE (reference sequence).

The chain is built from TRBV5-6 and TRBJ1-1; D uncertain. CDR1 is SGHDT, CDR2 YYEEEE, per germline. Trimming pared 0 bases from V and 0 bases from J, leaving 12 bases between. CDR3 length: 16 residues. The CDR3 region is CASSLGYGGLNTEAFF. The CDR3 DNA reads TGTGCCAGCAGCTTGGGGTACGGAGGGTTGAACACTGAAGCTTTCTTT. Full variable domain (rest looked up from reference TRBV5-6 and TRBJ1-1): DAGVTQSPTHLIKTRGQQVTLRCSPKSGHDTVSWYQQALGQGPQFIFQYYEEEERQRGNFPDRFSGHQFPNYSSELNVNALLLGDSALYLCASSLGYGGLNTEAFFGQGTRLTVV.

The rearrangement joins TRBV24-1 to TRBJ2-5; 11 bases are shared with TRBD1. In germline, CDR1 is KGHDR, CDR2 SFDVKD. The CDR3 loop spans 15 amino acids. With V trimmed by 2 bases and J by 6 bases, 4 bases remained unmatched. The CDR3 reads CATSDSGQGVKTQYF. DNA for the CDR3: TGTGCCACCAGTGATTCGGGACAGGGGGTAAAGACCCAGTACTTC.

V gene TRBV5-1 combines with J gene TRBJ1-3, with no clear D. Germline CDR1 reads SGHRS; CDR2 reads YFSETQ. CDR3 length: 13 amino acids. V dropped 0 bases and J dropped 4 bases, with 5 bases sitting between them. CDR3 residues: CASSLAFGNTIYF. CDR3 in DNA: TGCGCCAGCAGCTTGGCCTTCGGAAACACCATATATTTT.

The chain combines TRBV6-4 with TRBJ1-1; possibly TRBD1 for D (5 bases). V was clipped by 3 bases and J by 11 bases, with 19 bases between them. CDR1 MRHNA and CDR2 SNTAGT come from the germline V gene. There are 14 residues in the CDR3. The CDR3 DNA is TGTGCCAGCAGTGATGGGGGGTCTCCTTTGAGGGCTTTCTTT. As protein: CASSDGGSPLRAFF.

The chain uses TRBV6-1 and TRBJ2-7; 7 nucleotides agree with TRBD1. This CDR3 spans 15 amino acids. The ends lost 3 bases at V and 2 bases at J; junction bases unmatched: 7. CDR1 and CDR2 from the germline V gene are MNHNS and SASEGT. Here the CDR3 reads CASSEPTGLPYEQYF. In nucleotides, the CDR3 is TGTGCCAGCAGTGAGCCGACAGGGCTTCCCTACGAGCAGTACTTC.

The chain recombines TRBV4-1 with TRBJ1-1; D is ambiguous. The CDR3 consists of 15 residues. Germline CDR1 and CDR2: MGHRA and YSYEKL. The ends were cut back, 4 bases at V and 1 base at J, with 13 bases in the middle. The CDR3 loop is CASSLHGSENTEAFF. As DNA, the CDR3 is TGCGCCAGCAGCCTCCATGGGTCGGAGAACACTGAAGCTTTCTTT.

The J gene is TRBJ1-4, the V gene TRBV18; D is undetermined. V gave up 0 bases and J gave up 8 bases, with 10 bases separating them. Germline CDR1 reads KGHSH; CDR2 reads LQKENI. The CDR3 runs to 14 residues. CDR3 in DNA: TGTGCCAGCTCACCACCGTGGGCGGCCGAAAAACTGTTTTTT. Translated, it gives CASSPPWAAEKLFF.

In its sample, this clone was seen a few times. This chain links TRBV18 with TRBJ1-2; TRBD1 agrees at 7 bases. V lost 3 bases, J lost 7 bases, and 8 bases stayed unmatched. The V gene's germline CDR1 is KGHSH and CDR2 LQKENI. The CDR3 covers 14 residues. The CDR3 here is CASSPVDRQGGYTF. In DNA, the CDR3 is TGTGCCAGCTCACCGGTGGACAGGCAAGGTGGCTACACCTTC.